Presented here are 5 T cell receptor beta chains from one specimen sequenced in a study of shared clonotypes between healthy human individuals. Sequencing was performed with immunoSEQ multiplex PCR; in TCRdb, only in-frame clones are kept and a portion is missing. The table records 950,000 to 1,300,000 clones, 65% to 80% of them present only once. Input material: memory CD4+ T cells sorted from blood. Stated subset: CD45RA-negative fraction. The origin of the receptors is a man aged 18 to 29 in good health.

On this clone itself: A much larger clone lies one base from this, so it may be a read error. The CDR3 protein is CASSASYEQYF. The CDR3 DNA is TGTGCCAGCAGCGCATCCTACGAGCAGTACTTC. This chain connects TRBV7-8 to TRBJ2-7; the D is unclear. The germline V and J ends were trimmed by 5 bases and 1 base, with 3 bases remaining between them. Germline values: CDR1 SGHVS, CDR2 FQNEAQ. The CDR3 length is 11 residues. The variable domain in full, completed from reference TRBV7-8 and TRBJ2-7, reads GAGVSQSPRYKVAKRGQDVALRCDPISGHVSLFWYQQALGQGPEFLTYFQNEAQLDKSGLPSDRFFAERPEGSVSTLKIQRTQQEDSAVYLCASSASYEQYFGPGTRLTVT.

There are a few counts of this clone. V and J are TRBV7-9 and TRBJ1-2; 8 bases align to TRBD1. With V trimmed by 3 bases and J by 7 bases, 10 bases remained unmatched. The CDR3 covers 15 residues. The V gene's germline CDR1 is SEHNR and CDR2 FQNEAQ (reference sequence). CDR3 in amino acids: CASSFEGQAHRGYTF. CDR3 sequence (DNA): TGTGCCAGCAGCTTTGAGGGACAGGCCCACCGTGGCTACACCTTC.

The chain links TRBV14 to TRBJ1-6; perhaps TRBD1 as D (6 bases). V shed 11 bases and J shed 0 bases, with 11 bases lying between them. The CDR3 extends over 14 amino acids. Germline CDR1 is SGHDN and CDR2 is FVKESK. This CDR3 is CAVTGSSYNSPLHF. CDR3 bases: TGTGCCGTTACAGGGAGCTCCTATAATTCACCCCTCCACTTT.

The chain employs TRBV30 and TRBJ1-3, with a tentative D call TRBD1 (6 bases). V was trimmed by 4 bases and J by 11 bases, leaving 18 bases between them. This CDR3 has 13 amino acids. Germline CDR1 and CDR2: GTSNPN and SVGIG (reference sequence). CDR3 coding DNA: TGTGCCTGGAATGGCGGGGGCAAGTTACCCATATATTTT. Protein sequence: CAWNGGGKLPIYF.

The V and J genes are TRBV19 and TRBJ2-7; D is ambiguous. V was cut by 1 base and J by 0 bases, with 10 bases left in between. CDR1 is LNHDA, CDR2 SQIVND, per germline (reference sequence). CDR3 length: 15 residues. CDR3 sequence (DNA): TGTGCCAGTAGTATAGGAGCCAGTAGCTCCTACGAGCAGTACTTC. Protein: CASSIGASSSYEQYF. Looking up the rest from reference TRBV19 and TRBJ2-7 gives the full variable domain: DGGITQSPKYLFRKEGQNVTLSCEQNLNHDAMYWYRQDPGQGLRLIYYSQIVNDFQKGDIAEGYSVSREKKESFPLTVTSAQKNPTAFYLCASSIGASSSYEQYFGPGTRLTVT.